The 13 T cell receptor beta chains given below trace back to one sample, sequenced in a study of T cell repertoires in cytomegalovirus infection. Using its own MiXCR run on the reads, TCRdb lists one record per CDR3 protein. The table has around 100,000 distinct CDR3 sequences, 15% to 20% seen once; the top ten hold 8% to 9.5%. The sequenced sample was PBMCs. These receptors all come from a human donor in good health (CMV status not recorded). Some clones in this sample may be carry-over from other donors' samples.

J is TRBJ2-3 and V is TRBV12-3 or TRBV12-4; tentatively, D is TRBD1 (5 bases). CDR3 size: 13 residues. V gave up 5 bases and J gave up 10 bases, with 16 bases separating them. CDR3 DNA: TGTGCCAGCAGTCCTCAGGGTTTTAGGGCGCAGTATTTT. Its protein is CASSPQGFRAQYF.

There are a few counts of this clonotype. This chain joins TRBV7-9 and TRBJ1-1; 9 bases align to TRBD1. The germline V gene has CDR1 SEHNR and CDR2 FQNEAQ (reference sequence). The CDR3 contains 16 residues. The junction had 7 bases not matched to a gene; V was cut back by 5 bases and J by 0 bases. The CDR3 reads CASSPWTGELNTEAFF. The CDR3 DNA follows: TGTGCCAGCAGCCCGTGGACAGGGGAATTGAACACTGAAGCTTTCTTT.

For this clonotype: A much bigger clone sits one base away, suggesting this may be a read error. V gene TRBV7-9 combines with J gene TRBJ2-3, with D perhaps matching TRBD2 (5 bases). This CDR3 contains 15 residues. The germline V and J ends were trimmed by 1 base and 2 bases, with 10 bases remaining between them. The V gene's germline CDR1 is SEHNR and CDR2 FQNEAQ (reference sequence). CDR3: CASSLVDGDTDTQYF. The CDR3 DNA reads TGTGCCAGCAGCTTAGTGGACGGGGACACAGATACGCAGTATTTT.

This clonotype turned up a few times. The chain carries TRBV12-3 or TRBV12-4 and TRBJ2-7; no definite D call. CDR3 length equals 13 residues. The V and J ends lost 2 bases and 7 bases respectively, with 12 bases between them. The CDR3 loop is CASSLSVQGEQYF. CDR3 DNA sequence: TGTGCCAGCAGTTTATCGGTCCAAGGAGAGCAGTACTTC.

This clonotype showed up many times. The DNA of the CDR3 is TGTGCCAGCAGCCGACAGGGGCAAGTCGGTAACATTCAGTACTTC. Translated: CASSRQGQVGNIQYF. This sequence joins TRBV7-2 and TRBJ2-4, with 8 bases lining up with TRBD1. The ends lost 5 bases at V and 7 bases at J; junction bases unmatched: 10. Germline CDR1 SGHTA, CDR2 FQGNSA. The CDR3 is 15 amino acids.

This clonotype showed up just a few times. V usage is TRBV29-1 and J usage is TRBJ2-1; TRBD2 aligns across 7 bases. Germline V CDR1 and CDR2: SQVTM, ANQGSEA. V shed 6 bases and J 6 bases; nucleotides not matched to a gene: 5. CDR3 length: 12 residues. The CDR3 DNA reads TGCAGCGTGGCAACTAGCGCCAATGAGCAGTTCTTC. This gives the protein CSVATSANEQFF.

The rearrangement joins TRBV7-2 to TRBJ1-2; D is unclear. The CDR3 spans 15 residues. Germline V gene lookup returns CDR1 SGHTA and CDR2 FQGNSA. Trimming left V 6 bases short and J 7 bases short, with 21 bases between. The CDR3 DNA follows: TGTGCCAGCAGTACAGTGGGGTTTCGGGGAGGTGGCTACACCTTC. It specifies CASSTVGFRGGGYTF.

In this sample, this clonotype turned up a few times. The chain uses TRBV7-9 and TRBJ1-1, with TRBD1 identical over 10 bases. From germline, CDR1 is SEHNR and CDR2 FQNEAQ (reference sequence). Trimming took 5 bases from V and 5 from J; bases not matched to a gene: 8. This CDR3 is built from 15 residues. For the CDR3, the DNA is TGTGCCAGCAGCCCGACAGGGGGCGCGGGGACTGAAGCTTTCTTT. Amino acid sequence: CASSPTGGAGTEAFF.

This clonotype was observed a few times. The rearrangement joins TRBV20-1 to TRBJ1-4; tentatively, D is TRBD1 (5 bases). The CDR3 has 14 residues. Germline V gene sequence: CDR1 DFQATT, CDR2 SNEGSKA (reference sequence). Trimming cost V 1 base and J 7 bases, with 13 bases left between them. This CDR3 is CSARARGASEKLFF. In DNA, the CDR3 is TGCAGTGCTAGAGCGAGAGGGGCGAGTGAAAAACTGTTTTTT.

This chain uses TRBV20-1 with TRBJ1-1; D perhaps matches TRBD1 (6 bases). V dropped 7 bases and J dropped 5 bases, with 8 bases sitting between them. The germline V gene encodes CDR1 DFQATT and CDR2 SNEGSKA (reference sequence). This CDR3 is 10 amino acids long. CDR3 DNA: TGCAGTGTCAGGGGAACTGAAGCTTTCTTT. Amino acids: CSVRGTEAFF.

The table lists this clonotype with many counts. This chain links TRBV7-2 with TRBJ1-5; weak D call: TRBD1 (6 bases). The CDR3 consists of 16 residues. Trimming removed 7 bases from V and 2 bases from J, with 18 bases in between. Germline lookup yields CDR1 SGHTA and CDR2 FQGNSA. The CDR3 region is CASTPGPGAGNQPQHF. The CDR3 nucleotides read TGTGCCAGCACCCCAGGTCCGGGGGCCGGCAATCAGCCCCAGCATTTT.

There are many counts of this clonotype. The chain has TRBV12-5 and TRBJ2-7; 7 bases map to TRBD1. The V gene end was trimmed by 0 bases and the J gene end by 0 bases; junction bases not matched to a gene: 26. Germline V gene sequence: CDR1 LGHNT, CDR2 FRNRAP. This CDR3 has 23 residues. This CDR3 is CASGLVPLLGRGQSNFDSYEQYF. The CDR3 DNA reads TGTGCTAGTGGTTTGGTACCCCTTTTGGGTCGGGGACAGAGTAACTTTGACTCCTACGAGCAGTACTTC. Combining the CDR3 with reference TRBV12-5 and TRBJ2-7 gives the whole variable domain DARVTQTPRHKVTEMGQEVTMRCQPILGHNTVFWYRQTMMQGLELLAYFRNRAPLDDSGMPKDRFSAEMPDATLATLKIQPSEPRDSAVYFCASGLVPLLGRGQSNFDSYEQYFGPGTRLTVT.

This chain uses TRBV5-1 with TRBJ2-7, with D tentatively TRBD2 (6 bases). Germline CDR1 is SGHRS and CDR2 is YFSETQ. Trimming shortened V by 0 bases and J by 6 bases, and 16 bases separated the two germline ends. This CDR3 contains 15 residues. CDR3 DNA: TGCGCCAGCAGCTTGGAGGGACTGGCGGGTAGCGAGCAGTACTTC. Protein: CASSLEGLAGSEQYF.